This T cell receptor beta chain is from a study of early T cells in non-severe SARS-CoV-2 infection. Many counts were recorded for this clonotype. Its antigen remains unknown. Findings and caveats of the study: Matching against VDJdb likely underestimated virus-specific expansions, favoring anti-spike CD8.

Unique molecular identifiers were added to individual cDNA molecules. TCRdb ran MiXCR on the 5' RACE reads and lists one entry per CDR3 protein. The table includes tens of thousands of distinct CDR3 sequences, 9.5% to 15% detected once. This TCR was sampled from an adult who was a healthcare worker with PCR-confirmed SARS-CoV-2 infection or an uninfected control (not recorded which). The sample was whole blood.

The CDR3 reads CASSVGQSSYNEQFF. The CDR3 nucleotides read TGTGCCAGCTCCGTGGGACAGAGCTCCTACAATGAGCAGTTCTTC. The chain uses TRBV2 and TRBJ2-1; 7 bases line up with TRBD1. Germline V gene lookup returns CDR1 SNHLY and CDR2 FYNNEI. This CDR3 contains 15 residues. J gave up 0 bases and V 8 bases, and 7 bases lay outside the gene matches.